These T cell receptor beta chains were read from a single sample in a study of type 1 regulatory T cells. A single record per CDR3 protein comes from TCRdb applying MiXCR to the reads. Among 6,200 or so distinct CDR3 sequences listed, about 33% were seen once. These TCRs' antigens remain unknown. Sequenced sample: cultured type 1 regulatory T (Tr1) cells, either the whole culture or a sorted fraction (not recorded which). These receptor sequences come from a human donor in good health. CDR3s include the opening cysteine and the closing phenylalanine or tryptophan. The D gene is left open where the match is weak. Clone sizes are given selectively: once, few, many, or a class where the clone is expanded.

j_gene,abundance,v_gene,d_gene,CDR3aa,CDR3nt
TRBJ1-2,NA,TRBV6-5,NA,CASSSPALGGYTF,TGTGCCAGCAGTTCCCCGGCCCTGGGGGGCTACACCTTC
TRBJ2-7,few,TRBV11-1,NA,CASSLDRSYEQYF,TGTGCCAGCAGCTTAGACAGATCCTACGAGCAGTACTTC
TRBJ1-3,NA,TRBV5-1,TRBD1,CASSVTGVGNTIYF,TGCGCCAGCAGCGTAACAGGGGTTGGAAACACCATATATTTT
TRBJ1-1,NA,TRBV6-1,NA,CASSVTVNMNTEAFF,TGTGCCAGCAGTGTGACAGTCAATATGAACACTGAAGCTTTCTTT
TRBJ2-7,few,TRBV20-1,NA,CSARGVGEQYF,TGCAGTGCCAGGGGGGTGGGGGAGCAGTACTTC
TRBJ2-5,large,TRBV7-2,TRBD1,CASRGTGWQETQYF,TGTGCCAGCAGAGGGACAGGGTGGCAAGAGACCCAGTACTTC
TRBJ2-1,NA,TRBV5-1,NA,CASSLGGNEQFF,TGCGCCAGCAGCTTGGGGGGGAATGAGCAGTTCTTC
TRBJ1-3,NA,TRBV5-1,TRBD1,CASSPGTAGNTIYF,TGCGCCAGCAGCCCCGGGACAGCTGGAAACACCATATATTTT
TRBJ1-1,NA,TRBV7-9,NA,CASSSLANTEAFF,TGTGCCAGCAGCTCGCTTGCGAACACTGAAGCTTTCTTT
TRBJ2-4,many,TRBV7-2,NA,CASTPRMEDIQYF,TGTGCCAGCACCCCAAGGATGGAGGACATTCAGTACTTC
TRBJ2-7,medium-sized,TRBV28,TRBD1,CASREGTGLSYEQYF,TGTGCCAGCAGGGAGGGGACAGGGCTGTCGTACGAGCAGTACTTC
TRBJ1-5,medium-sized,TRBV5-1,NA,CASSPTTGFNQPQHF,TGCGCCAGCAGCCCCACAACAGGGTTCAATCAGCCCCAGCATTTT
TRBJ2-1,few,TRBV7-8,NA,CASSLGRGVGEQFF,TGTGCCAGCAGCTTAGGCAGGGGTGTGGGTGAGCAGTTCTTC
TRBJ2-7,NA,TRBV4-1,NA,CASSQDLTTPNEQYF,TGCGCCAGCAGCCAAGATTTGACGACGCCGAACGAGCAGTACTTC
TRBJ2-1,few,TRBV7-3,TRBD1,CASSLLGTGVNEQFF,TGTGCCAGCAGCTTATTGGGGACAGGGGTCAATGAGCAGTTCTTC
TRBJ2-5,medium-sized,TRBV7-6,NA,CASSSSGLQETQYF,TGTGCCAGCAGCTCCTCAGGGTTACAAGAGACCCAGTACTTC
TRBJ2-2,NA,TRBV3-1,TRBD2,CASRLTSGGLAGKLFF,TGTGCCAGCAGACTCACTAGCGGAGGGTTGGCCGGGAAGCTGTTTTTT
TRBJ2-1,many,TRBV20-1,TRBD2,CSASEASGISSLREQFF,TGCAGTGCTAGTGAAGCTAGCGGGATTTCTTCGTTGCGGGAGCAGTTCTTC
TRBJ2-7,NA,TRBV5-5,NA,CASSLGTGSPYEQYF,TGTGCCAGCAGCTTAGGGACGGGCTCCCCCTACGAGCAGTACTTC
TRBJ1-3,medium-sized,TRBV9,NA,CASSVYRDPSSGNTIYF,TGTGCCAGCAGCGTGTACAGGGACCCGAGCTCTGGAAACACCATATATTTT
TRBJ1-2,NA,TRBV7-9,NA,CASSFWLRESGYTF,TGTGCCAGCAGCTTCTGGCTCAGGGAATCTGGCTACACCTTC
TRBJ1-5,NA,TRBV6-6,NA,CASSPVGENNQPQHF,TGTGCCAGCAGTCCTGTCGGGGAAAACAATCAGCCCCAGCATTTT
TRBJ1-5,NA,TRBV20-1,NA,CSARAGNQPQHF,TGCAGTGCTAGAGCAGGGAATCAGCCCCAGCATTTT
TRBJ2-5,few,TRBV14,NA,CASSGRTIQETQYF,TGTGCCAGCAGCGGAAGGACCATTCAAGAGACCCAGTACTTC
TRBJ1-5,few,TRBV2,NA,CASSEEVQPQHF,TGTGCCAGCAGTGAGGAGGTACAGCCCCAGCATTTT
TRBJ1-5,few,TRBV4-2,NA,CASSQDPDQPQHF,TGTGCCAGCAGCCAAGATCCGGATCAGCCCCAGCATTTT
TRBJ2-1,NA,TRBV12-3/TRBV12-4,TRBD2,CASSRLAGAGEQFF,TGTGCCAGCAGTAGACTAGCGGGAGCCGGTGAGCAGTTCTTC
TRBJ2-1,NA,TRBV7-9,NA,CASSLESGTSEQFF,TGTGCCAGCAGCTTAGAGTCGGGTACAAGTGAGCAGTTCTTC
TRBJ1-6,NA,TRBV3-1,NA,CASSPPDFNSPLHF,TGTGCCAGCAGCCCTCCGGATTTCAATTCACCCCTCCACTTT
TRBJ1-1,NA,TRBV6-1,NA,CASSGTAVTEAFF,TGTGCCAGCAGCGGTACTGCGGTCACTGAAGCTTTCTTT
TRBJ2-3,NA,TRBV20-1,NA,CSAPPRGAPWSDTQYF,TGCAGTGCTCCACCCCGGGGGGCCCCCTGGAGCGATACGCAGTATTTT
TRBJ2-1,NA,TRBV20-1,NA,CSARGAHGGYEQFF,TGCAGTGCTAGAGGTGCGCACGGGGGCTATGAGCAGTTCTTC
TRBJ2-5,many,TRBV5-1,NA,CASSLKAAVGETQYF,TGCGCCAGCAGCCTAAAAGCCGCGGTCGGAGAGACCCAGTACTTC
TRBJ2-5,once,TRBV5-8,NA,CASSFNRVGAETQYF,TGTGCCAGCAGCTTCAACAGGGTAGGGGCAGAGACCCAGTACTTC
TRBJ2-3,NA,TRBV27,TRBD2,CASSLSTAGSDTQYF,TGTGCCAGCAGTTTATCGACAGCGGGATCAGATACGCAGTATTTT
TRBJ2-2,few,TRBV5-1,TRBD2,CASSSLAGETGELFF,TGCGCCAGCAGCTCACTAGCGGGAGAAACCGGGGAGCTGTTTTTT
TRBJ2-1,few,TRBV30,NA,CAWFRLPGNEQFF,TGTGCCTGGTTTCGACTCCCGGGGAATGAGCAGTTCTTC
TRBJ1-2,large,TRBV7-2,NA,CASSSGTTRGYTF,TGTGCCAGCAGCTCCGGGACCACGCGGGGCTACACCTTC
TRBJ2-1,NA,TRBV14,TRBD2,CASSETSGVYNEQFF,TGTGCCAGCAGCGAAACTAGCGGGGTCTACAATGAGCAGTTCTTC
TRBJ2-3,NA,TRBV20-1,TRBD2,CSARDLGLATDTQYF,TGCAGTGCTAGAGATCTGGGACTAGCCACAGATACGCAATATTTT
TRBJ1-5,medium-sized,TRBV5-1,NA,CASSANSNQPQHF,TGCGCCAGCAGCGCAAATAGCAATCAGCCCCAGCATTTT
TRBJ2-1,large,TRBV6-1,TRBD2,CASSARVSGGNEQFF,TGTGCCAGCAGTGCGCGGGTTAGCGGGGGGAATGAGCAGTTCTTC
TRBJ2-2,many,TRBV19,NA,CASRNGRTNTGELFF,TGTGCCAGTAGAAACGGACGGACCAACACCGGGGAGCTGTTTTTT
TRBJ2-7,few,TRBV6-1,NA,CASFFGTGSYEQYF,TGTGCCAGTTTTTTCGGGACCGGGTCCTACGAGCAGTACTTC
TRBJ2-3,few,TRBV24-1,NA,CATSDRDGLTDTQYF,TGTGCCACCAGTGATCGGGACGGCTTGACGGATACGCAGTATTTT
TRBJ1-4,NA,TRBV7-2,NA,CASSLVQGVNEKLFF,TGTGCCAGCAGCTTAGTTCAGGGCGTGAATGAAAAACTGTTTTTT
TRBJ1-3,NA,TRBV2,NA,CASSESGYGNTIYF,TGTGCCAGCAGTGAATCGGGGTATGGAAACACCATATATTTT
TRBJ2-5,few,TRBV3-1,NA,CASSQMVQETQYF,TGTGCCAGCAGCCAAATGGTACAAGAGACCCAGTACTTC
TRBJ1-1,NA,TRBV5-1,TRBD1,CASSWGPGQQNTEAFF,TGCGCCAGCAGCTGGGGGCCGGGACAGCAGAACACTGAAGCTTTCTTT
TRBJ2-1,few,TRBV24-1,TRBD2,CATISTGLAGGPESYNEQFF,TGTGCCACCATTTCCACGGGGCTAGCGGGAGGGCCGGAGTCCTACAATGAGCAGTTCTTC
TRBJ2-7,large,TRBV5-1,TRBD1,CASSLAWRQGPYEQYF,TGCGCCAGCAGCTTGGCCTGGAGACAGGGACCCTACGAGCAGTACTTC
TRBJ2-7,medium-sized,TRBV7-7,TRBD2,CASSPGLAGAYEQYF,TGTGCCAGCAGCCCAGGACTAGCGGGGGCCTACGAGCAGTACTTC
TRBJ2-3,few,TRBV20-1,NA,CSAKPGLPLTDTQYF,TGCAGTGCTAAACCCGGGCTCCCTCTCACAGATACGCAGTATTTT
TRBJ1-1,few,TRBV9,TRBD1,CASSVVSFPIWFRGKGAFF,TGTGCCAGCAGCGTAGTTTCCTTCCCCATTTGGTTCAGGGGGAAAGGAGCTTTCTTT
TRBJ2-7,many,TRBV7-3,NA,CASSLSSSYEQYF,TGTGCCAGCAGCTTAAGTAGCTCCTACGAGCAGTACTTC
TRBJ2-6,NA,TRBV20-1,NA,CSARVGVVAGANVLTF,TGCAGTGCTAGGGTCGGGGTGGTGGCTGGGGCCAACGTCCTGACTTTC
TRBJ2-3,medium-sized,TRBV27,TRBD2,CASSSRLAGDNTQYF,TGTGCCAGCAGTTCCAGACTAGCGGGGGATAATACGCAGTATTTT
TRBJ2-3,NA,TRBV30,NA,CAWSVAGYDTQYF,TGTGCCTGGAGTGTCGCAGGGTATGATACGCAGTATTTT